Listed below are T cell receptor beta chains from one sample, sequenced in a study of CD8 T cells in Susac syndrome. A single record per CDR3 protein comes from TCRdb applying MiXCR to the immunoSEQ multiplex PCR reads. This table has 150,000 to 200,000 distinct CDR3 sequences, around 95% appearing once. Sequenced sample: CD8+ T cells from PBMCs. All receptors come from a human donor with Susac syndrome. Both conserved end residues are part of each CDR3. D genes are given only for firm matches. Not all rows give a size; the values are once, few, many and, for expanded clones, a class.

>.|TRBV4-1|.|TRBJ2-2
CASSPNMGVYVELFF
TGCGCCAGCAGCCCAAATATGGGGGTTTATGTGGAGCTGTTTTTT
>.|TRBV12-3/TRBV12-4|.|TRBJ2-7
CASSFGSASYEQYF
TGTGCCAGCAGTTTCGGTAGCGCATCCTACGAGCAGTACTTC
>TRBD1|TRBV9|.|TRBJ1-6
CASSPHRGRFSPLHF
TGTGCCAGCAGCCCCCACAGGGGGCGCTTCTCACCCCTCCACTTT
>TRBD2|TRBV9|.|TRBJ2-4
CASSAGGAFQNIQYF
TGTGCCAGCAGCGCCGGGGGGGCCTTCCAAAACATTCAGTACTTC
>.|TRBV6-2/TRBV6-3|.|TRBJ1-2
CASSPTSYGYTF
TGTGCCAGCAGTCCCACGTCCTATGGCTACACCTTC
>.|TRBV7-9|.|TRBJ2-1
CASTLGTDAGQFF
TGTGCCAGCACCCTAGGGACCGACGCGGGTCAGTTCTTC
>.|TRBV7-9|once|TRBJ1-5
CASGSYSNQPQHF
TGTGCCAGCGGGTCGTACAGCAATCAGCCCCAGCATTTT
>TRBD2|TRBV5-1|.|TRBJ2-7
CASSQSPSGGASYEQYF
TGCGCCAGCAGCCAATCGCCTAGCGGGGGGGCCTCCTACGAGCAGTACTTC
>TRBD2|TRBV20-1|.|TRBJ2-7
CSAIDRLAVTYEQYF
TGCAGTGCTATCGACCGACTAGCGGTTACCTACGAGCAGTACTTC
>TRBD2|TRBV12-3/TRBV12-4|.|TRBJ2-1
CASSSLAVSYNEQFF
TGTGCCAGCAGTTCCCTAGCGGTCTCCTACAATGAGCAGTTCTTC
>TRBD1|TRBV18|.|TRBJ1-5
CASSETRGGTGVDGQPQHF
TGTGCCAGCTCCGAGACCCGAGGCGGGACAGGGGTGGACGGACAGCCCCAGCATTTT
>.|TRBV29-1|.|TRBJ2-1
CSAPRGSSGNYNEQFF
TGCAGCGCGCCCCGAGGTTCCAGCGGAAATTACAATGAGCAGTTCTTC
>.|TRBV2|.|TRBJ2-3
CASSQGHSTDTQYF
TGTGCCAGCAGTCAGGGACACAGCACAGATACGCAGTATTTT
>.|TRBV19|.|TRBJ1-5
CASSPLRRGSGNQPQHF
TGTGCCAGTAGTCCCCTCAGGCGAGGGTCTGGCAATCAGCCCCAGCATTTT
>.|TRBV12-3/TRBV12-4|.|TRBJ2-7
CASSLLGTFYEQYF
TGTGCCAGCAGTTTATTAGGGACGTTCTACGAGCAGTACTTC
>TRBD1|TRBV20-1|.|TRBJ2-7
CSAAGGADYEQYF
TGCAGTGCTGCAGGGGGCGCGGACTACGAGCAGTACTTC
>.|TRBV12-5|.|TRBJ1-1
CASGTYTGSGTEAFF
TGTGCTAGTGGTACCTATACAGGGTCTGGCACTGAAGCTTTCTTT
>.|TRBV5-8|.|TRBJ2-7
CASSLKDRSYEQYF
TGTGCCAGCAGCCTGAAGGACCGCTCCTACGAGCAGTACTTC
>.|TRBV3-1|.|TRBJ1-2
CASSQDTTGYGYTF
TGTGCCAGCAGCCAAGATACGACGGGCTATGGCTACACCTTC
>.|TRBV20-1|once|TRBJ2-3
CSARRAVTDTQYF
TGCAGTGCTAGACGAGCCGTCACAGATACGCAGTATTTT
>TRBD1|TRBV6-5|.|TRBJ2-7
CASSSGQGVAYEQYF
TGTGCCAGCAGTTCCGGACAGGGTGTAGCCTACGAGCAGTACTTC
>.|TRBV19|.|TRBJ2-2
CASSIVGFTGELFF
TGTGCCAGTAGTATCGTAGGGTTCACCGGGGAGCTGTTTTTT
>TRBD2|TRBV5-1|.|TRBJ2-7
CASSPGTSGSDEQYF
TGCGCCAGCAGCCCCGGGACTAGCGGGAGTGACGAGCAGTACTTC
>.|TRBV2|once|TRBJ1-4
CASSGGEDEKLFF
TGTGCCAGCAGTGGGGGCGAGGATGAAAAACTGTTTTTT
>.|TRBV11-2|.|TRBJ2-3
CASSLGGGSDTQYF
TGTGCCAGCAGTTTGGGAGGGGGTTCAGATACGCAGTATTTT
>.|TRBV27|.|TRBJ2-2
CASRTAVGELFF
TGTGCCAGCAGAACGGCCGTCGGGGAGCTGTTTTTT
>.|TRBV4-2|.|TRBJ1-1
CASSQDNLLSGHTEAFF
TGTGCCAGCAGCCAAGATAATCTTCTCTCGGGGCACACTGAAGCTTTCTTT
>.|TRBV2|.|TRBJ2-7
CASSEVGNEQYF
TGTGCCAGCAGTGAAGTGGGGAACGAGCAGTACTTC
>TRBD1|TRBV13|.|TRBJ1-2
CASSLEGAYGYTF
TGTGCCAGCAGCTTAGAGGGGGCCTATGGCTACACCTTC
>TRBD1|TRBV27|.|TRBJ2-7
CASSLSGTEHYEQYF
TGTGCCAGCAGTTTATCCGGGACAGAGCATTACGAGCAGTACTTC
>.|TRBV3-1|.|TRBJ2-2
CASSQDQEAQNTGELFF
TGTGCCAGCAGCCAAGATCAGGAGGCCCAGAACACCGGGGAGCTGTTTTTT
>.|TRBV11-2|once|TRBJ2-7
CASSLGQGPYEQYF
TGTGCCAGCAGCTTAGGGCAGGGTCCCTACGAGCAGTACTTC
>.|TRBV6-6|.|TRBJ1-1
CASSFGPLQNTEAFF
TGTGCCAGCAGTTTCGGACCGTTACAGAACACTGAAGCTTTCTTT
>TRBD1|TRBV19|.|TRBJ2-7
CASSNAGTGSYEQYF
TGTGCCAGTAGTAATGCCGGGACAGGGTCCTACGAGCAGTACTTC
>.|TRBV29-1|.|TRBJ1-5
CSVGQEGNQPQHF
TGCAGCGTTGGACAGGAGGGCAATCAGCCCCAGCATTTT
>.|TRBV30|.|TRBJ1-2
CAWSPPGGNNYGYTF
TGTGCCTGGTCCCCACCCGGGGGCAATAACTATGGCTACACCTTC
>.|TRBV28|few|TRBJ2-5
CASSLGFRETQYF
TGTGCCAGCAGTTTGGGATTTCGGGAGACCCAGTACTTC
>.|TRBV27|.|TRBJ2-7
CASSFDQGPYEQYF
TGTGCCAGCAGTTTTGATCAGGGCCCCTACGAGCAGTACTTC
>.|TRBV7-9|.|TRBJ2-4
CASSLDSTQAKNIQYF
TGTGCCAGCAGCCTGGACTCCACGCAAGCCAAAAACATTCAGTACTTC
>.|TRBV5-1|.|TRBJ1-1
CASSPWTSTEAFF
TGCGCCAGCAGCCCCTGGACGAGCACTGAAGCTTTCTTT
>.|TRBV7-9|.|TRBJ2-1
CASSPYEYSNEQFF
TGTGCCAGCAGCCCCTATGAATATAGCAATGAGCAGTTCTTC